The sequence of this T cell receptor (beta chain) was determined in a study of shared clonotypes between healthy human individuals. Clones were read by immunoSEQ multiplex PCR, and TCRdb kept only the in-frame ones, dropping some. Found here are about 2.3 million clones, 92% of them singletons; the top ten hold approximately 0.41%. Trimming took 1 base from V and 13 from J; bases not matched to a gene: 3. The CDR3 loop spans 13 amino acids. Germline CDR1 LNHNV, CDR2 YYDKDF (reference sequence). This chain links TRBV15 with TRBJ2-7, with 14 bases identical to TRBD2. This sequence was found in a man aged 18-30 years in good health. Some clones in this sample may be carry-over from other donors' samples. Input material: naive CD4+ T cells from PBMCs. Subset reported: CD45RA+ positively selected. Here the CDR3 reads CATSRATSGRVYF. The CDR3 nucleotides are TGTGCCACCAGCAGAGCGACTAGCGGGAGGGTTTACTTC.